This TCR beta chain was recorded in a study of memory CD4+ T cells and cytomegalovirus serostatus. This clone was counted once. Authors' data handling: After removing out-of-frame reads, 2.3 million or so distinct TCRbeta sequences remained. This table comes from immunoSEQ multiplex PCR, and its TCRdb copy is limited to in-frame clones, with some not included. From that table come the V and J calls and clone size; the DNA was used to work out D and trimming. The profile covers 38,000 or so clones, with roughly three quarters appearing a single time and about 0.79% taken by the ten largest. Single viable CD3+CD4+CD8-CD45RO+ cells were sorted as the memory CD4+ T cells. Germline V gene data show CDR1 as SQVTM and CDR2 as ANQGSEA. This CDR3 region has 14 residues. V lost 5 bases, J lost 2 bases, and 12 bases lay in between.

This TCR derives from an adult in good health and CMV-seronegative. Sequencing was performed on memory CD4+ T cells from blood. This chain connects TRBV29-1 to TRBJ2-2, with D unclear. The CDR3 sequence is CSVSVSPNTGELFF. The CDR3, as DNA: TGCAGCGTTTCTGTCAGTCCTAACACCGGGGAGCTGTTTTTT.